The 25 T cell receptor beta chains below were found in one sample sequenced in a study of blood T cell repertoires in COVID-19. Clones were read by immunoSEQ multiplex PCR, and TCRdb kept only the in-frame ones, dropping some. The data contain 90,000 to 100,000 clones, 70% to 80% of them singletons. Sequenced: peripheral blood. These receptors all come from a man between 65 and 79 years old with acute or convalescent COVID-19.

This clone showed up just once. This sequence joins TRBV28 and TRBJ2-7; 7 nucleotides line up with TRBD2. With 5 bases clipped from V and 1 base from J, the junction kept 8 bases outside the gene matches. The V gene's germline CDR1 is MDHEN and CDR2 SYDVKM. The CDR3 extends over 15 amino acids. The CDR3 spells CASSTAGLPSYEQYF. DNA of the CDR3: TGTGCCAGCAGTACAGCGGGACTTCCTTCCTACGAGCAGTACTTC. Variable domain in full (rest from reference TRBV28 and TRBJ2-7): DVKVTQSSRYLVKRTGEKVFLECVQDMDHENMFWYRQDPGLGLRLIYFSYDVKMKEKGDIPEGYSVSREKKERFSLILESASTNQTSMYLCASSTAGLPSYEQYFGPGTRLTVT.

The chain employs TRBV18 and TRBJ2-5, with TRBD1 matching over 10 bases. With V trimmed by 1 base and J by 2 bases, 4 bases remained unmatched. The CDR3 spans 16 residues. Germline V gene data show CDR1 as KGHSH and CDR2 as LQKENI. In nucleotides, the CDR3 is TGTGCCAGCTCACCACGGACAGGGGGAGTACAAGAGACCCAGTACTTC. This sequence encodes CASSPRTGGVQETQYF.

This chain uses TRBV4-1 with TRBJ2-7; 10 bases are a match to TRBD1. The CDR3 covers 15 residues. Per the germline V gene, CDR1 is MGHRA and CDR2 is YSYEKL. The V gene end was trimmed by 1 base and the J gene end by 6 bases; junction bases not matched to a gene: 6. CDR3 DNA sequence: TGCGCCAGCAGCCAAGTAGATGGGACAGGGGCCGAGCAGTACTTC. It translates to CASSQVDGTGAEQYF.

The chain recombines TRBV11-3 with TRBJ2-2; TRBD2 matches 14 bases. Germline CDR1 is SGHNT and CDR2 is YENEEA. This CDR3 contains 18 residues. Trimming took 0 bases from V and 9 from J; bases not matched to a gene: 9. CDR3 in amino acids: CASSLDGGLAGDDRELFF. In nucleotides, the CDR3 is TGTGCCAGCAGCTTAGATGGGGGACTAGCGGGAGATGACCGGGAGCTGTTTTTT.

This chain connects TRBV6-5 to TRBJ2-7; 9 nucleotides agree with TRBD2. This CDR3 has 14 amino acids. The J segment lost 2 bases and the V segment lost 7 bases, leaving 6 bases of the junction unmatched. Germline CDR1 and CDR2: MNHEY and SVGAGI. CDR3 sequence reads: CASTRERGAYEQYF. DNA for the CDR3: TGTGCCAGCACACGAGAGCGGGGGGCCTACGAGCAGTACTTC.

V and J are TRBV29-1 and TRBJ2-2; 11 nucleotides agree with TRBD2. In germline, CDR1 is SQVTM, CDR2 ANQGSEA. The CDR3 length is 15 residues. V was clipped by 5 bases and J by 4 bases; unmatched bases: 6. CDR3 nucleotides: TGCAGCGTTACGACTAGCGGGGAACCCACCGGGGAGCTGTTTTTT. Residues: CSVTTSGEPTGELFF.

This chain connects TRBV4-3 to TRBJ2-3, with TRBD2 identical over 12 bases. Germline V lookup: CDR1 LGHNA, CDR2 YSLEER. The CDR3 is made up of 16 amino acids. V lost 4 bases and J lost 6; bases outside the gene matches: 8. CDR3: CASSRRTSGNGDTQYF. Here the CDR3 DNA reads TGCGCCAGCAGCCGCAGGACTAGCGGGAATGGGGATACGCAGTATTTT.

The chain joins TRBV5-6 to TRBJ1-2; 12 positions match TRBD1. Germline V gene lookup returns CDR1 SGHDT and CDR2 YYEEEE. V was clipped by 2 bases and J by 7 bases; unmatched bases: 6. The CDR3 has 15 amino acids. The CDR3 protein is CASSFRDRGLGGYTF. CDR3 DNA sequence: TGTGCCAGCAGCTTCCGGGACAGGGGGCTAGGTGGCTACACCTTC.

The chain joins TRBV9 to TRBJ2-7; a weak D match, TRBD1 (5 bases). The CDR3 is 15 amino acids. Trimming pared 0 bases from V and 3 bases from J, leaving 13 bases between. Per the germline V gene, CDR1 is SGDLS and CDR2 is YYNGEE. Here the CDR3 reads CASSVGPTGVYEQYF. The CDR3 coding sequence is TGTGCCAGCAGCGTAGGCCCCACAGGCGTCTACGAGCAGTACTTC.

The V gene is TRBV10-3, the J gene TRBJ2-1, with 7 bases aligning to TRBD2. Trimming cost V 4 bases and J 8 bases; bases outside gene matches: 8. The CDR3 extends over 14 amino acids. Germline-derived CDR1 and CDR2 are ENHRY and SYGVKD. The CDR3 DNA reads as TGTGCCATCAGTGTGGGAGCGGGGAGAGATGAGCAGTTCTTC. It translates to CAISVGAGRDEQFF.

This sequence joins TRBV9 and TRBJ2-1, with 7 bases fitting TRBD1. The CDR3 contains 16 residues. Germline V gene lookup returns CDR1 SGDLS and CDR2 YYNGEE. J lost 0 bases, V lost 4 bases, and 7 bases had no gene match. The CDR3 nucleotides are TGTGCCAGCAGCAGCCCGGACAGGCCCTCCTACAATGAGCAGTTCTTC. Protein product: CASSSPDRPSYNEQFF.

The chain uses TRBV7-2 and TRBJ1-3; weak D call: TRBD1 (6 bases). This CDR3 region has 14 residues. The germline V gene has CDR1 SGHTA and CDR2 FQGNSA. Trimming stripped 5 bases from V and 0 bases from J, with 8 bases between. The CDR3 region has the DNA TGTGCCAGCAGCCTCAGGGGCTCTGGAAACACCATATATTTT. Its protein product is CASSLRGSGNTIYF.

The chain has TRBV2 and TRBJ1-1; possibly TRBD1 for D (5 bases). The CDR3 runs to 13 residues. V shed 7 bases and J shed 3 bases, with 12 bases lying between them. Germline CDR1 and CDR2: SNHLY and FYNNEI. The DNA for the CDR3 is TGTGCCAGCAATCATGGGGGGGACACTGAAGCTTTCTTT. The encoded protein is CASNHGGDTEAFF.

This clone is a singleton in its sample. V and J are TRBV4-1 and TRBJ1-4; 7 bases fit TRBD1. V trimming: 4 bases; J trimming: 8 bases; junction bases outside the gene matches: 13. This CDR3 has 16 amino acids. The germline gives CDR1 MGHRA, CDR2 YSYEKL. The CDR3 nucleotides read TGCGCCAGCAGCCTATCAGACGTGACAGGGCTCGAAAAACTGTTTTTT. Amino acid sequence: CASSLSDVTGLEKLFF.

The chain links TRBV19 to TRBJ1-2; tentatively, D is TRBD1 (5 bases). The CDR3 covers 13 residues. The germline gives CDR1 LNHDA, CDR2 SQIVND (reference sequence). V was shortened by 0 bases and J by 7 bases, with 9 bases between the two germline ends. The CDR3 DNA sequence: TGTGCCAGTAGTATAGAAGCAGGGCTTGGCTACACCTTC. Protein product: CASSIEAGLGYTF.

The gene calls are TRBV28 and TRBJ1-2; D is possibly TRBD1 (5 bases). Trimming cost V 6 bases and J 5 bases, with 31 bases left between them. Per germline, CDR1 MDHEN and CDR2 SYDVKM. This CDR3 contains 19 residues. The CDR3 coding sequence is TGTGCCAGCAGAGGATACGGGTTGGCAGGGTTGGGGTGGTCATATGGCTACACCTTC. Its protein is CASRGYGLAGLGWSYGYTF.

This chain links TRBV7-2 with TRBJ2-7; D is undetermined. This CDR3 comprises 12 residues. Trimming removed 1 base at V and 3 bases at J, with 4 bases between. CDR1 SGHTA and CDR2 FQGNSA come from the germline V gene. The CDR3 region has the DNA TGTGCCAGCAGCTTAGGTAGCTACGAGCAGTACTTC. It translates to CASSLGSYEQYF.

A note on this clone: The junction departs from germline at one end; a sequencing error may be responsible. The chain employs TRBV7-7 and TRBJ2-3; D gene ambiguous. CDR1 is SSHAT, CDR2 FNYEAQ, per germline (reference sequence). The CDR3 has 13 residues. The CDR3 DNA reads TGTGCTAGCAGCTTAGTCAACACAGATACGCAGTATTTT. Translation: CASSLVNTDTQYF.

This chain uses TRBV7-2 with TRBJ1-2, with TRBD1 matching over 7 bases. Germline CDR1 and CDR2: SGHTA and FQGNSA. J lost 4 bases, V lost 1 base, and 6 bases had no gene match. The CDR3 covers 15 residues. The CDR3 sequence: CASSLVATGTYGYTF. CDR3 nucleotide sequence: TGTGCCAGCAGCTTAGTAGCGACAGGGACCTATGGCTACACCTTC.

The rearrangement uses TRBV6-5 and TRBJ1-1, with a possible D match to TRBD1 (6 bases). V lost 5 bases and J 11 bases, leaving 21 bases between the germline ends. Germline CDR1 is MNHEY and CDR2 is SVGAGI. There are 14 residues in the CDR3. Here the CDR3 DNA reads TGTGCCAGCAGTACACAGGGCCGGGGGGTAATGGCTTTCTTT. It specifies CASSTQGRGVMAFF.

As to this clone: In the same sample, other DNA sequences code for this CDR3. The chain carries TRBV18 and TRBJ2-5, with 11 nucleotides matching TRBD1. CDR1 and CDR2 (germline): KGHSH, LQKENI. CDR3 length: 14 residues. J was trimmed by 4 bases and V by 3 bases; bases with no gene match: 1. Here the CDR3 DNA reads TGTGCCAGCTCACCGGGACAGGGGGGAGAGACCCAGTACTTC. This encodes CASSPGQGGETQYF.

The chain links TRBV27 to TRBJ1-1; the match to TRBD1 covers 7 bases. The ends lost 4 bases at V and 1 base at J; junction bases unmatched: 3. This CDR3 has 14 amino acids. Germline V gene sequence: CDR1 MNHEY, CDR2 SMNVEV (reference sequence). The CDR3 sequence is CASSSDRANTEAFF. In nucleotides, the CDR3 is TGTGCCAGCAGTTCCGACAGGGCGAACACTGAAGCTTTCTTT.

The chain links TRBV19 to TRBJ2-2, with 8 bases aligning to TRBD2. CDR3 size: 14 residues. V gave up 7 bases and J gave up 3 bases; unmatched junction bases: 4. CDR1 LNHDA and CDR2 SQIVND come from the germline V gene (reference sequence). The CDR3 here is CASILSGDTGELFF. The DNA of the CDR3 is TGTGCCAGTATCCTTAGCGGGGACACCGGGGAGCTGTTTTTT.

The CDR3 DNA reads as TGTGCCAGCAGCACTTGGACGAGGGAGGATGAAAAACTGTTTTTT. Translating gives CASSTWTREDEKLFF. The chain has TRBV7-3 and TRBJ1-4; D not certain. This CDR3 comprises 15 residues. The V and J ends lost 5 bases and 6 bases respectively, with 16 bases between them. The germline V gene has CDR1 SGHTA and CDR2 FQGTGA.

CDR3 residues: CASSPRGEGQYF. DNA of the CDR3: TGTGCCAGCTCACCACGGGGCGAAGGGCAGTACTTC. This sequence joins TRBV18 and TRBJ2-7, with D tentatively TRBD1 (5 bases). The CDR3 length is 12 residues. V lost 1 base and J 9 bases, leaving 10 bases between the germline ends. Germline CDR1 is KGHSH and CDR2 is LQKENI. The whole variable domain, filled in from reference TRBV18 and TRBJ2-7, reads NAGVMQNPRHLVRRRGQEARLRCSPMKGHSHVYWYRQLPEEGLKFMVYLQKENIIDESGMPKERFSAEFPKEGPSILRIQQVVRGDSAAYFCASSPRGEGQYFGPGTRLTVT.